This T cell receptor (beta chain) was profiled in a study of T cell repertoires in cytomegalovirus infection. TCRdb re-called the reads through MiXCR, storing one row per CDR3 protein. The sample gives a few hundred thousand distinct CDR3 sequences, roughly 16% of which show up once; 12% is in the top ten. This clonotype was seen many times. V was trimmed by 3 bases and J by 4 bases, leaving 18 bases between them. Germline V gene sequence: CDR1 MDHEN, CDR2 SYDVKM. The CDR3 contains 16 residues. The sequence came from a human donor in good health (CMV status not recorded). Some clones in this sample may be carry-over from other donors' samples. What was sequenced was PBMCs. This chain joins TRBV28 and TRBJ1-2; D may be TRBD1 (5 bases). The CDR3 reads CASSFGIGATAYGYTF. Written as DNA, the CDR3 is TGTGCCAGCAGTTTCGGTATAGGGGCAACGGCCTATGGCTACACCTTC.